This TCR beta chain was recorded in a study of blood T cell repertoires in COVID-19. Study details: Collection of acute and convalescent COVID-19 samples took place in the United States, Italy and Spain.

Trimming shortened V by 5 bases and J by 7 bases, and 14 bases separated the two germline ends. CDR3 length: 13 amino acids. CDR1 SGHTA and CDR2 FQGNSA come from the germline V gene. As processed by the authors: Quantification of nucleated cells was approximated via reference gene primer amplification. Method: immunoSEQ multiplex PCR; TCRdb's copy keeps in-frame clones and lacks some. V and J calls plus clone size are reproduced from that table; the DNA served to infer D and trimming. The data contain some 160,000 clones, 70% to 90% of them singletons. V gene TRBV7-2 combines with J gene TRBJ1-2, with a weak D call TRBD1 (5 bases). The receptor was derived from a man in his sixties with acute or convalescent COVID-19. Sample: peripheral blood. CDR3 sequence reads: CASSPDPGFGYTF. The DNA for the CDR3 is TGTGCCAGCAGCCCCGATCCAGGGTTTGGCTACACCTTC.